This T cell receptor (beta chain) stems from a study of CD8 T cells in Susac syndrome. The V gene lost 6 bases and the J gene lost 3 bases, with 14 bases spanning the gap. The CDR3 is 14 residues long. Germline V lookup: CDR1 MNHEY, CDR2 SMNVEV (reference sequence). An amount of RNA that ranged from roughly 0.5 to 1 ug was reverse transcribed with random hexamers. TCRdb fed the immunoSEQ multiplex PCR reads into MiXCR, producing one record per CDR3 protein. The sample includes more than 100,000 distinct CDR3 sequences, roughly 94% of them seen just once. This clonotype was sampled from a human donor with Susac syndrome. The chain combines TRBV27 with TRBJ1-1; D call uncertain. Sequencing was carried out using CD8+ T cells from PBMCs. CDR3 coding DNA: TGTGCCAGCAGAAAACCGGGCCAAGACACTGAAGCTTTCTTT. It translates to CASRKPGQDTEAFF.